This TCR beta chain stems from a study of T-cell memory formation after mild COVID-19. This clonotype was observed a few times. What it binds is not known. Study-wide findings and caveats: Researchers report contracting CD4+ clones mostly in CM and EM, with CD8+ clones in EMRA. In pre-infection memory, a portion of responding clones appeared, which suggested that cross-reactive memory joined.

5'RACE with constant-segment primers built TCRalpha and TCRbeta cDNA libraries with UMIs. Each CDR3 protein is one row after TCRdb ran MiXCR on the 5' RACE reads. The data show 540,000 or so distinct CDR3 sequences, with around 21% seen just once and approximately 12% held by the top ten. V lost 6 bases and J lost 6, with 14 bases in between. This CDR3 comprises 13 residues. The sample consisted of PBMCs or a T cell subset sorted from them (not recorded which). The chain has TRBV12-3 or TRBV12-4 and TRBJ1-1, with D uncertain. The sequence was collected from an adult woman who had mild COVID-19 (a few samples of this study predate the infection). Cell type and time point are not known. Written as DNA, the CDR3 is TGTGCCAGCAGGCCCCCCCCGGTCTCTGAAGCTTTCTTT. This sequence encodes CASRPPPVSEAFF.